This TCR beta chain emerged from a study of siplizumab effects on memory and regulatory T cells. The table came from immunoSEQ multiplex PCR; TCRdb's copy has only in-frame clones and leaves some out. The table has 6,000 to 8,500 clones, 36% seen once; the top ten hold about 5.9%. Regarding this clone: Its target is not known.

It was at 37°C and for under 7 days that the mixed lymphocyte reaction cells were cocultured. V shed 4 bases and J shed 3 bases, with 9 bases lying between them. Per germline, CDR1 MGHRA and CDR2 YSYEKL. CDR3 length equals 13 residues. The chain links TRBV4-1 to TRBJ1-2, with D unresolved. The origin of this receptor is a human donor in good health; the cells came from an allogeneic mixed lymphocyte reaction. The sample comprised CFSE-low (dividing) CD8+ T cells sorted from an allogeneic mixed lymphocyte reaction. CDR3 sequence (DNA): TGCGCCAGCAGCCGAGGAACAGACTATGGCTACACCTTC. This sequence encodes CASSRGTDYGYTF.